Here is one T cell receptor beta chain with its context. Its matching antigen is unknown. This entry is derived from a study of cytomegalovirus exposure and HLA in healthy donors. The CDR3 is 16 amino acids. Germline V gives CDR1 LGHNA, CDR2 YNFKEQ. The V end was cut by 0 bases, the J end by 0 bases, with 10 bases between. The PCR employed 60 Vbeta primers together with 13 Jbeta primers. Profiled with immunoSEQ multiplex PCR; TCRdb holds only in-frame clones, not every one. The profile shows approximately 150,000 clones, approximately 80% of them singletons. Study results and caveats: Cytomegalovirus association was listed for around 180 TCR beta chains.

The sequenced sample consisted of PBMCs. This receptor was obtained from a woman aged 25 to 39 in good health and CMV-seronegative. The rearrangement joins TRBV4-2 to TRBJ2-3; weak D call: TRBD2 (6 bases). CDR3 nucleotide sequence: TGTGCCAGCAGCCAAGATGGGGCGGGGAGCACAGATACGCAGTATTTT. It codes for CASSQDGAGSTDTQYF.